Below are 7 T cell receptor beta chains sequenced from a single sample in a study of blood T cell repertoires in COVID-19. Assay: immunoSEQ multiplex PCR; the TCRdb copy retains only in-frame clones and omits some. The profile covers around 60,000 clones, with around 89% appearing a single time and about 13% taken by the ten largest. Sequences were obtained from peripheral blood. The source of these receptors is a man aged 55 to 70 with active COVID-19.

The V and J genes are TRBV2 and TRBJ2-6; D gene uncertain. The CDR3 consists of 14 residues. Germline lookup yields CDR1 SNHLY and CDR2 FYNNEI. Trimming shortened V by 6 bases and J by 4 bases, and 10 bases separated the two germline ends. The CDR3 loop is CASSSMRGANVLTF. In DNA, the CDR3 is TGTGCCAGCAGCTCCATGAGGGGGGCCAACGTCCTGACTTTC.

CDR3 sequence reads: CASSDSGVKVYEQYF. Here the CDR3 DNA reads TGTGCCAGCAGCGATAGCGGGGTCAAAGTCTACGAGCAGTACTTC. The chain employs TRBV7-9 and TRBJ2-7; 8 bases match TRBD2. Germline CDR1 SEHNR, CDR2 FQNEAQ (reference sequence). This CDR3 is 15 amino acids long. Trimming cost V 5 bases and J 3 bases; bases outside gene matches: 9.

The genes are TRBV12-3 or TRBV12-4 and TRBJ1-2, with D tentatively TRBD1 (6 bases). The ends were cut back, 4 bases at V and 5 bases at J, with 11 bases in the middle. The CDR3 covers 13 residues. The DNA for the CDR3 is TGTGCCAGCAGTTCGGGGCAGGGGTATGGCTACACCTTC. It codes for CASSSGQGYGYTF.

The V gene is TRBV4-2, the J gene TRBJ1-6, with no clear D. The CDR3 extends over 14 amino acids. The V end was cut by 1 base, the J end by 11 bases, with 12 bases between. Germline lookup yields CDR1 LGHNA and CDR2 YNFKEQ. The CDR3 loop reads CASSQGPEGAPLHF. The CDR3 region has the DNA TGTGCCAGCAGCCAAGGCCCGGAGGGAGCACCCCTCCACTTT.

The chain links TRBV7-2 to TRBJ2-2; possible D gene TRBD2, 6 bases. This CDR3 comprises 17 residues. V gave up 6 bases and J gave up 0 bases, with 17 bases separating them. Germline V gene lookup returns CDR1 SGHTA and CDR2 FQGNSA. CDR3 nucleotides: TGTGCCAGCAGTCCACAAGGGCGCGGGACGAACACCGGGGAGCTGTTTTTT. Its translation: CASSPQGRGTNTGELFF.

The V gene is TRBV3-1 (or the pseudogene TRBV3-2), the J gene TRBJ2-3, with 7 positions matching TRBD2. CDR3 length equals 15 residues. The V gene's germline CDR1 is LGHDT and CDR2 YNNKEL (reference sequence). The V segment lost 4 bases and the J segment 5 bases; nucleotides outside the gene matches: 9. CDR3 sequence reads: CASSPGEGRGDTQYF. DNA of the CDR3: TGTGCCAGCAGCCCCGGGGAGGGCCGAGGAGATACGCAGTATTTT.

The chain recombines TRBV12-1 with TRBJ2-1; TRBD1 reflects the table's D call only, with no check against the DNA. TRBV12-1 constitutes a pseudogene. This CDR3 is 19 amino acids long. The CDR3 loop is CASSIRDRGYQESYNEQFF. CDR3 DNA: TGTGCCAGCAGCATCCGGGACAGGGGATACCAAGAGTCCTACAATGAGCAGTTCTTC.